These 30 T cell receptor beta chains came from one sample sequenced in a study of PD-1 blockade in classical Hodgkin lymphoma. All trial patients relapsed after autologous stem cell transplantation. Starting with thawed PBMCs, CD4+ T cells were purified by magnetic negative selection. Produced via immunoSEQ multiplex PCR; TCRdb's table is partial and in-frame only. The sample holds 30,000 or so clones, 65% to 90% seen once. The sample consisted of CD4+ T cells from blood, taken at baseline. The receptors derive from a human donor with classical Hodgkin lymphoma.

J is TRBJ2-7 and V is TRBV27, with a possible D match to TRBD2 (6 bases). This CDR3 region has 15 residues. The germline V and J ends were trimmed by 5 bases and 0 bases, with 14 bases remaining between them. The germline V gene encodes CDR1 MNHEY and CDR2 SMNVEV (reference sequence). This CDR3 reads CASSPGTLSSYEQYF. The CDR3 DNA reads TGTGCCAGCAGTCCGGGGACTCTTAGCTCCTACGAGCAGTACTTC.

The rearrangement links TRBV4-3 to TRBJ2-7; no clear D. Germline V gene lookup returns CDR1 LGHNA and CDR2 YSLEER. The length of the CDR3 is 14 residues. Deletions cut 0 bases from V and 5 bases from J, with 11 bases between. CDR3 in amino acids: CASSQEPRWDEQYF. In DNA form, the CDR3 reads TGCGCCAGCAGCCAAGAGCCCAGGTGGGACGAGCAGTACTTC.

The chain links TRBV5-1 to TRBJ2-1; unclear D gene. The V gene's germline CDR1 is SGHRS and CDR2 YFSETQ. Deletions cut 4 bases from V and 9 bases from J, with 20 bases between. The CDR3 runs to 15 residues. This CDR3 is CASSPASPSVGEQFF. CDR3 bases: TGCGCCAGCAGCCCCGCCTCCCCCTCTGTAGGTGAGCAGTTCTTC.

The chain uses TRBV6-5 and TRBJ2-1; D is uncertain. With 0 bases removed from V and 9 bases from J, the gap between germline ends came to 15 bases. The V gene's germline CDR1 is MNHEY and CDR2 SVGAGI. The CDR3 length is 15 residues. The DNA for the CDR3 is TGTGCCAGCAGTTACTCGGGTGGTGCGAGCGCTGAGCAGTTCTTC. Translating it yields CASSYSGGASAEQFF.

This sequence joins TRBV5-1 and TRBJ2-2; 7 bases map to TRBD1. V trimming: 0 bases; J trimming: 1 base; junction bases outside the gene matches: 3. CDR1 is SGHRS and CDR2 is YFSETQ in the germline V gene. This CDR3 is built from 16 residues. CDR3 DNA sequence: TGCGCCAGCAGCTTGGAGGGACAGTGGAACACCGGGGAGCTGTTTTTT. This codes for CASSLEGQWNTGELFF.

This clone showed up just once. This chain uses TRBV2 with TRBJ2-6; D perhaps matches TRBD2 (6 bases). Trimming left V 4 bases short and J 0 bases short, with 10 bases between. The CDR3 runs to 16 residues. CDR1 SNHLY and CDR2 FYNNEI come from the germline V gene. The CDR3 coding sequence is TGTGCCAGCAGTGTGGGACTTAGCTCTGGGGCCAACGTCCTGACTTTC. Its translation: CASSVGLSSGANVLTF.

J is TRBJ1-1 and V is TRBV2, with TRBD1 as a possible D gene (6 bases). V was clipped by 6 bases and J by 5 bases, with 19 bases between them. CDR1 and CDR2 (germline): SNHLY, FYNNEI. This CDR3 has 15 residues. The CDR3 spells CASRPWTARGTEAFF. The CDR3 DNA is TGTGCCAGCAGGCCTTGGACAGCTAGGGGTACTGAAGCTTTCTTT.

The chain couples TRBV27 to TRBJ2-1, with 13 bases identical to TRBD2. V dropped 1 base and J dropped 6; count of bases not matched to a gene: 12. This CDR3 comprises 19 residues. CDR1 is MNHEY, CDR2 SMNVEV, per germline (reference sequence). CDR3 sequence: CASSLFDPGLAGIGNEQFF. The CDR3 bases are TGTGCCAGCAGTTTATTTGATCCGGGACTAGCGGGAATTGGCAATGAGCAGTTCTTC.

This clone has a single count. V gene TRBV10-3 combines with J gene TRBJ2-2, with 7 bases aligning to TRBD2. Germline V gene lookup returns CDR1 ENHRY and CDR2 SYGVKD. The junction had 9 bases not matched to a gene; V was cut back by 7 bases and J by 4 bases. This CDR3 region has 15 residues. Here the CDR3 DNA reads TGTGCCATCAATGTGGGAGGGCAGGGCACCGGGGAGCTGTTTTTT. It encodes CAINVGGQGTGELFF.

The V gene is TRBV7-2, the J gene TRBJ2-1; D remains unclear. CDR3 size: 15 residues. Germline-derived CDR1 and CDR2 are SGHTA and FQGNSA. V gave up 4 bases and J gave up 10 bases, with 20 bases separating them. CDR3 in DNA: TGTGCCAGCAGCTCTGATCCGGTCAGAGTGGGAGAGCAGTTCTTC. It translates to CASSSDPVRVGEQFF.

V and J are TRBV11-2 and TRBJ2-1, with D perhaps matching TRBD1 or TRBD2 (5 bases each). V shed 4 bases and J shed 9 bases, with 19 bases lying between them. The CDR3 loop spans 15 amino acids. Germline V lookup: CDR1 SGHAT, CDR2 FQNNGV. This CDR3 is CASSSIRGSGGEQFF. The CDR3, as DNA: TGTGCCAGCAGCTCGATCCGAGGGAGTGGGGGTGAGCAGTTCTTC.

Written as DNA, the CDR3 is TGTGCCAGCAGCCTGGGCTCTGGGGCCAACGTCCTGACTTTC. Protein: CASSLGSGANVLTF. The chain couples TRBV7-9 to TRBJ2-6; no firm D call. Germline V gene sequence: CDR1 SEHNR, CDR2 FQNEAQ (reference sequence). There are 14 residues in the CDR3. The germline V and J ends were trimmed by 5 bases and 0 bases, with 5 bases remaining between them.

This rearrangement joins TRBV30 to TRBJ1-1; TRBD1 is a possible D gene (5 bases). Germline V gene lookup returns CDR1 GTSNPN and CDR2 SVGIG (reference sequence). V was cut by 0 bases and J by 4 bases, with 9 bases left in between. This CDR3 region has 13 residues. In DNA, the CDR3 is TGTGCCTGGAGTGTACTAGGGGTCACTGAAGCTTTCTTT. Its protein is CAWSVLGVTEAFF.

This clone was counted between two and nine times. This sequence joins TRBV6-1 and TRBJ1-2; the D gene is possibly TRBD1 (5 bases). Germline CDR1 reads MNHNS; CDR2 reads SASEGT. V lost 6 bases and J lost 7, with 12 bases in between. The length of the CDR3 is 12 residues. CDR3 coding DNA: TGTGCCAGCAGCTCAGGGACTGGTGGCTACACCTTC. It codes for CASSSGTGGYTF.

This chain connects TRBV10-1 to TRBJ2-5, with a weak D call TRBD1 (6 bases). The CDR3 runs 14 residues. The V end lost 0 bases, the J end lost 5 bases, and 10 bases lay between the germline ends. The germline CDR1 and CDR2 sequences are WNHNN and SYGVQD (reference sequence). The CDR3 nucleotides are TGCGCCAGCAGTGAGTCGACAGGCCTGGAGACCCAGTACTTC. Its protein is CASSESTGLETQYF.

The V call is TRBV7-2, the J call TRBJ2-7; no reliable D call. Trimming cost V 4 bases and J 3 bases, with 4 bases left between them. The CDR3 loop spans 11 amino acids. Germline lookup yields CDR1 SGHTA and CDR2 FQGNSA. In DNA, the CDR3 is TGTGCCAGCAGCTCTCTCTACGAGCAGTACTTC. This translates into CASSSLYEQYF. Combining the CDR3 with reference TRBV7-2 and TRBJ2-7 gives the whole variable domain GAGVSQSPSNKVTEKGKDVELRCDPISGHTALYWYRQSLGQGLEFLIYFQGNSAPDKSGLPSDRFSAERTGGSVSTLTIQRTQQEDSAVYLCASSSLYEQYFGPGTRLTVT.

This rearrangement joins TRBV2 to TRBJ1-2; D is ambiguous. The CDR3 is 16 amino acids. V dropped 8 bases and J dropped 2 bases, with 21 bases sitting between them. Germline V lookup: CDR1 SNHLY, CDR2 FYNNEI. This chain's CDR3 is CASPNTDSSTNYGYTF. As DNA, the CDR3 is TGTGCCAGCCCTAACACCGACTCCTCTACCAACTATGGCTACACCTTC.

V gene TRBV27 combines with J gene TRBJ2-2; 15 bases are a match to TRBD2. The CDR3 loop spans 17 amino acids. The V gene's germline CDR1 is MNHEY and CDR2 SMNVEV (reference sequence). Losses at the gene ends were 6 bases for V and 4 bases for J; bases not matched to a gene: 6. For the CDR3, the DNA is TGTGCCAGCAGAAAGGGACTAGCGGGAGGAATCACCGGGGAGCTGTTTTTT. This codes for CASRKGLAGGITGELFF.

CDR3 loop: CASSPTWVNTEAFF. As DNA, the CDR3 is TGTGCCAGCAGTCCTACTTGGGTGAACACTGAAGCTTTCTTT. The chain recombines TRBV28 with TRBJ1-1; D unclear. Germline lookup yields CDR1 MDHEN and CDR2 SYDVKM. The V gene lost 5 bases and the J gene lost 0 bases, with 10 bases spanning the gap. This CDR3 has 14 residues.

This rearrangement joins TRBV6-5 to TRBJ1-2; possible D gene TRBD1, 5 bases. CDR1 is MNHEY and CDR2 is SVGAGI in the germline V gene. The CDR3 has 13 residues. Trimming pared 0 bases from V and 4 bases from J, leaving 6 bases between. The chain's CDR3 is CASSYSQGYGYTF. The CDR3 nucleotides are TGTGCCAGCAGTTACTCCCAGGGCTATGGCTACACCTTC.

The CDR3: CASSSDYSDTQYF. CDR3 DNA: TGTGCCAGCAGTTCGGACTACTCAGATACGCAGTATTTT. V is TRBV6-4 and J is TRBJ2-3, with a possible D match to TRBD2 (6 bases). This CDR3 has 13 amino acids. In germline, CDR1 is MRHNA, CDR2 SNTAGT. V gave up 5 bases and J gave up 4 bases, with 10 bases separating them.

CDR3 loop: CASSQAPLPTNEKLFF. CDR3 DNA: TGCGCCAGCAGCCAAGCTCCCCTGCCCACTAATGAAAAACTGTTTTTT. The rearrangement uses TRBV4-3 and TRBJ1-4; no clear D. The CDR3 spans 16 residues. The V and J ends lost 1 base and 2 bases respectively, with 11 bases between them. Per the germline V gene, CDR1 is LGHNA and CDR2 is YSLEER.

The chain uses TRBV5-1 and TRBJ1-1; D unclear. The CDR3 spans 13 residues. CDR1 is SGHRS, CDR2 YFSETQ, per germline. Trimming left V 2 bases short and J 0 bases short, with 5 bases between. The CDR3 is CASSLTVNTEAFF. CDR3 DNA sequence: TGCGCCAGCAGCTTAACGGTGAACACTGAAGCTTTCTTT.

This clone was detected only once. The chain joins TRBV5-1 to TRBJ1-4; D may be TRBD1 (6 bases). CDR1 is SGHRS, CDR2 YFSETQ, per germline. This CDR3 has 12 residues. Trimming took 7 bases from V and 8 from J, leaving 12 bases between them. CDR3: CASGGPGEKLFF. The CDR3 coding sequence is TGCGCCAGCGGGGGCCCGGGAGAAAAACTGTTTTTT.

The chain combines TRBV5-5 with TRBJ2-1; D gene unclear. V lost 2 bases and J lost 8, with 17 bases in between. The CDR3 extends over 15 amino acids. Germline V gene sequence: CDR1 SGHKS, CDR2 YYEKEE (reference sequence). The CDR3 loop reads CASSLGGLRRDEQFF. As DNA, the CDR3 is TGTGCCAGCAGCTTAGGTGGCTTACGCCGGGATGAGCAGTTCTTC. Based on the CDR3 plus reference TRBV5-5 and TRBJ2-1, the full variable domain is DAGVTQSPTHLIKTRGQQVTLRCSPISGHKSVSWYQQVLGQGPQFIFQYYEKEERGRGNFPDRFSARQFPNYSSELNVNALLLGDSALYLCASSLGGLRRDEQFFGPGTRLTVL.

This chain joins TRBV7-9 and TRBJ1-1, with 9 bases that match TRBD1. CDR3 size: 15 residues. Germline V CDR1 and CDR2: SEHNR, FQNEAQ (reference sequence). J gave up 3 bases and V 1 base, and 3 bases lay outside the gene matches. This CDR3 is CASSLGDRGDTEAFF. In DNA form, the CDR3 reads TGTGCCAGCAGCTTAGGAGACAGGGGGGACACTGAAGCTTTCTTT.

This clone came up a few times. CDR3: CASRGQDYGYTF. Here the CDR3 DNA reads TGTGCCAGTAGAGGACAGGACTATGGCTACACCTTC. This chain connects TRBV19 to TRBJ1-2; 7 nucleotides line up with TRBD1. Per germline, CDR1 LNHDA and CDR2 SQIVND (reference sequence). This CDR3 is built from 12 residues. Trimming cost V 6 bases and J 3 bases; bases outside gene matches: 1.

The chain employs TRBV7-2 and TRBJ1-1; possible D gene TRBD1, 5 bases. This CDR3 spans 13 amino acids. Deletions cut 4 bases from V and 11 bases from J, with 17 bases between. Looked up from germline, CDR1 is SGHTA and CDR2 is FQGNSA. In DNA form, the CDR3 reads TGTGCCAGCAGCTCGGCCGGGACCCTGTGGGCTTTCTTT. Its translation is CASSSAGTLWAFF.

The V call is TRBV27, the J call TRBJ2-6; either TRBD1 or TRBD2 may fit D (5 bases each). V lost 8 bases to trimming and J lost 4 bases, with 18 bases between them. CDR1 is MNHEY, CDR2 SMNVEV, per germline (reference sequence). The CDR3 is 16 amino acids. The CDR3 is CASSRGAESGANVLTF. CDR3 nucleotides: TGTGCCAGCTCTAGAGGGGCTGAATCGGGGGCCAACGTCCTGACTTTC.

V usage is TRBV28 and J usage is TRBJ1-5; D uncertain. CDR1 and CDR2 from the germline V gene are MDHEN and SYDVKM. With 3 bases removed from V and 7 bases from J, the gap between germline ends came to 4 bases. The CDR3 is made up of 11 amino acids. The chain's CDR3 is CASSLDQPQHF. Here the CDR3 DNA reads TGTGCCAGCAGTTTGGACCAGCCCCAGCATTTT.